The subject of this entry is one T cell receptor (beta chain). In its sample, this clone comes out as large (0.1 to 1%). The target of this receptor is not known. No much larger clonotype is one base removed from it; base qualities were not supplied. Whole blood was collected in K2EDTA tubes by collaborating institutions according to the institutions' own protocols. For TCRbeta analysis, collaborator samples were shipped as frozen whole blood, as isolated PBMCs, or as DNA extracted from either sample type. This entry is derived from a study of blood T cell repertoires in COVID-19 (dated by TCRdb to 2019 to 2021). Study-level background: The collaborator samples originated in the United States, Italy and Spain and spanned the acute and convalescent phases of COVID-19. Where available, HLA class I and class II types were obtained from metadata supplied by the sample provider rather than from assay-based typing. The samples were drawn from the first 160 participants of the ongoing ImmuneRACE study and from 950 to 1,500 subjects provided by 6 global collaborators. The repertoires were released in a freely available public database meant as a resource for research on the immune response to SARS-CoV-2. Sample metadata almost always included a de-identified subject ID, COVID-19 status, age in years and sex. The material from the prospective study consisted of cDNA or gDNA derived from T cells, B-cell-depleted T cells, or PBMCs. Deeply sampled blood TCRbeta repertoires from subjects exposed to, actively infected with, or recovered from COVID-19 were included in the dataset. What the study reported, not specific to this receptor: Clinical and demographic metadata were provided uncurated, with the amount varying by source and participant.

CDR1 and CDR2 (LGHNA, YNFKEQ) derive from the germline V gene. The CDR3, cysteine through phenylalanine, is 15 amino acids long. Only the CDR3 portion is preserved as DNA: 45 bases, with reading frame beginning at the first base. V ends up 1 base short and J 1 base short, with an unmatched junction base count of 3. TCRbeta CDR3 regions were amplified from genomic DNA by means of the immunoSEQ Assay, a bias-controlled multiplex PCR. The study's processing was this. Nucleated cell counts per sample were estimated from amplification of reference gene primers within the assay. To quantify the absolute abundance of each unique TCRbeta CDR3 rearrangement, sequence reads were collapsed and filtered. For each sample, productive Simpson clonality was calculated as the square root of Simpson's diversity index over productive rearrangements. Here the immuneACCESS table is served through TCRdb, limited to in-frame sequences with V and J called. Missing clones are a known gap in these copies; in checked studies unresolved V genes cover under half, and the rest lacks a known reason. V, J and clone size are taken as reported in that table, and D and trimming were inferred from the DNA itself. Recorded for this sample are some 8,000 clones; about 81% of them occurred a single time. The top ten hold approximately 18% of the sample.

The receptor's source is a human donor with active COVID-19. The donor label of this sample is uncertain. The specimen sequenced was peripheral blood. The chain links TRBV4-2 with TRBJ2-7, with 8 central nucleotides matching TRBD2. This receptor has the CDR3 CASSQAASGSYEQYF. DNA sequence: TGTGCCAGCAGCCAAGCGGCTAGCGGGTCCTACGAGCAGTACTTC.